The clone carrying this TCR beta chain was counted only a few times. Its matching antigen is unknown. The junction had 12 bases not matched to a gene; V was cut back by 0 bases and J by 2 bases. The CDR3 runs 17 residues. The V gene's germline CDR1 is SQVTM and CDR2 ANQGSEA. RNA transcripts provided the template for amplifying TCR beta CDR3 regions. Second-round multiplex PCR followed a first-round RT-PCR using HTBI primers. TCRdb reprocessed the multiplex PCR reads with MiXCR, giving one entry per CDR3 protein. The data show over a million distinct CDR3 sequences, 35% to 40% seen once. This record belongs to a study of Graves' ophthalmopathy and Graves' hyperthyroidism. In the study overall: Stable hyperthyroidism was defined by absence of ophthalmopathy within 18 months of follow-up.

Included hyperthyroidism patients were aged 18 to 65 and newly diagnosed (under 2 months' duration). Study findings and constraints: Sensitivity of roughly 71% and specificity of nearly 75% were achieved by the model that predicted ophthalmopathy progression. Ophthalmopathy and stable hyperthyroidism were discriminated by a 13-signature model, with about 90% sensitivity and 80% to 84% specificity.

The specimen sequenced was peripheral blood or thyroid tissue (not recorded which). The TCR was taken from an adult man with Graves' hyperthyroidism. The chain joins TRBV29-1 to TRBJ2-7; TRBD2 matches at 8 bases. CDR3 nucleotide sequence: TGCAGCGTTGAAGATGGGGGGGGGTCGGGAGGGGCCTACGAGCAGTACTTC. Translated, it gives CSVEDGGGSGGAYEQYF.